This is a list of T cell receptor beta chains from one sample in a study of blood T cell repertoires in COVID-19. Repertoires were generated with immunoSEQ multiplex PCR, while TCRdb's copy carries only in-frame clones and drops some. Among some 150,000 clones listed, about 85% were seen once. Specimen: peripheral blood. Source of these receptors: a woman between 55 and 75 years old with active or convalescent COVID-19. Both conserved end residues are part of each CDR3. The D gene is left open where the match is weak. Some rows mark clone size as missing; the rest say once, few, many or name a class of expanded clone.

J gene,D gene,clone size,V gene,CDR3 protein,CDR3 DNA
TRBJ2-7,.,.,TRBV7-9,CASSQHYEQYF,TGTGCCAGCAGCCAACACTACGAGCAGTACTTC
TRBJ2-5,.,.,TRBV7-2,CASSLALATQETQYF,TGTGCCAGCAGCTTAGCACTAGCCACCCAAGAGACCCAGTACTTC
TRBJ2-7,.,.,TRBV6-5,CASSIGGSYEQYF,TGTGCCAGCAGTATCGGAGGTTCCTACGAGCAGTACTTC
TRBJ1-1,.,.,TRBV19,CASTHRTLNTEAFF,TGTGCCAGCACCCACAGGACCCTGAACACTGAAGCTTTCTTT
TRBJ1-6,.,.,TRBV6-1,CASSEAVTVNSPLHF,TGTGCCAGCAGTGAAGCGGTCACAGTTAATTCACCCCTCCACTTT
TRBJ1-4,TRBD1,.,TRBV19,CASSPRDRGQEKLFF,TGTGCCAGTAGTCCACGGGACAGGGGGCAGGAAAAACTGTTTTTT
TRBJ2-7,.,.,TRBV25-1,CASSETGLSSYEQYF,TGTGCCAGCAGTGAGACAGGCCTGAGCTCCTACGAGCAGTACTTC
TRBJ2-5,TRBD2,.,TRBV10-3,CAISGSGGAYETQYF,TGTGCCATCAGTGGCAGCGGGGGGGCCTATGAGACCCAGTACTTC
TRBJ2-1,TRBD2,.,TRBV6-2/TRBV6-3,CASSRLAGTYNEQFF,TGTGCCAGCAGTCGGCTAGCGGGGACCTACAATGAGCAGTTCTTC
TRBJ1-6,.,few,TRBV11-2,CASSLEASPLHF,TGTGCCAGCAGCTTAGAGGCTTCACCCCTCCACTTT
TRBJ2-1,TRBD2,.,TRBV10-3,CAISEQTSDSNEQFF,TGTGCCATCAGTGAGCAGACTAGCGATAGCAATGAGCAGTTCTTC
TRBJ2-7,TRBD1,.,TRBV7-6,CASSPTGTYEQYF,TGTGCCAGCAGCCCGACAGGGACCTACGAGCAGTACTTC
TRBJ2-5,TRBD2,.,TRBV7-3,CASSPRGTSGETQYF,TGTGCCAGCAGCCCAAGGGGGACTAGCGGAGAGACCCAGTACTTC
TRBJ2-1,TRBD1,.,TRBV2,CASRDRAIMDEQFF,TGTGCCAGCCGAGACAGGGCGATTATGGATGAGCAGTTCTTC
TRBJ1-4,.,once,TRBV7-9,CASSLITREKLFF,TGTGCCAGCAGCTTAATAACCAGAGAAAAACTGTTTTTT
TRBJ2-2,TRBD1,.,TRBV18,CASSQGTGETGELFF,TGTGCCAGCTCACAGGGGACAGGCGAGACCGGGGAGCTGTTTTTT
TRBJ1-4,.,once,TRBV7-9,CASSLYATNEKLFF,TGTGCCAGCAGCTTATATGCAACTAATGAAAAACTGTTTTTT
TRBJ2-7,.,.,TRBV6-2/TRBV6-3,CASSYSRLRDYEQYF,TGTGCCAGCAGTTACTCTAGGCTACGGGACTACGAGCAGTACTTC
TRBJ2-3,TRBD2,.,TRBV18,CASSPGTRDTQYF,TGTGCCAGCTCACCAGGGACTAGAGATACGCAGTATTTT
TRBJ2-2,.,once,TRBV10-3,CAISGLRLTNTGELFF,TGTGCCATCAGTGGATTGAGACTAACGAACACCGGGGAGCTGTTTTTT
TRBJ1-6,.,.,TRBV5-6,CASSLAQSNSPLHF,TGTGCCAGCAGCTTGGCACAGTCGAATTCACCCCTCCACTTT
TRBJ1-2,.,.,TRBV7-8,CASSWTDDLGYTF,TGTGCCAGCAGCTGGACAGACGACCTGGGCTACACCTTC
TRBJ1-4,.,once,TRBV30,CAWSASATNEKLFF,TGTGCCTGGAGTGCTTCCGCAACTAATGAAAAACTGTTTTTT
TRBJ2-5,.,.,TRBV5-1,CATKSGVRRETQYF,TGCGCCACCAAGTCAGGGGTACGAAGAGAGACCCAGTACTTC
TRBJ2-1,.,.,TRBV19,CASSMVAAYNEQFF,TGTGCCAGTAGTATGGTAGCGGCCTACAATGAGCAGTTCTTC
TRBJ1-2,TRBD1,.,TRBV29-1,CSAPTGKHGYTF,TGCAGCGCCCCGACAGGGAAACATGGCTACACCTTC
TRBJ1-2,.,.,TRBV10-3,CATKGDYGYTF,TGTGCTACTAAGGGAGATTATGGCTACACCTTC
TRBJ2-7,.,.,TRBV19,CASIAGDTYEQYF,TGTGCCAGTATTGCGGGTGACACCTACGAGCAGTACTTC
TRBJ2-7,TRBD1,many,TRBV6-2/TRBV6-3,CASSYHQGVTYEQYF,TGTGCCAGCAGTTACCATCAGGGGGTGACCTACGAGCAGTACTTC